This T cell receptor beta chain was observed in a study of T cell repertoires in cytomegalovirus infection. Overall study context: Both a matching HLA type and CMV infection were indicated by public TCR beta signatures.

TCRdb independently ran MiXCR on the reads; one entry per CDR3 protein. The table includes around 450,000 distinct CDR3 sequences, around 11% detected once. The study, taken as a whole, reports: The cumulative frequency of public TCR beta families distinguished individuals who carried CMV together with the relevant HLA. HLA-C-restricted CMV clonotypes gave the most frequent clonotype in two of eight donors.

This clonotype was seen at least ten times. As yet, its antigen is unknown. Sequenced: PBMCs. The clonotype comes from a human donor in good health (CMV status not recorded). Some clones in this sample may be carry-over from other donors' samples.

CDR3 in DNA: TGTGCCAGCAGCTTGGGATCGCAGGGTGGTTATGGCTACACCTTC. Translating it yields CASSLGSQGGYGYTF. V and J are TRBV7-6 and TRBJ1-2; weak D call: TRBD1 (5 bases). Trimming took 3 bases from V and 5 from J, leaving 16 bases between them. Germline values: CDR1 SGHVS, CDR2 FNYEAQ. The CDR3 is 15 residues long. Full variable domain (rest looked up from reference TRBV7-6 and TRBJ1-2): GAGVSQSPRYKVTKRGQDVALRCDPISGHVSLYWYRQALGQGPEFLTYFNYEAQQDKSGLPNDRFSAERPEGSISTLTIQRTEQRDSAMYRCASSLGSQGGYGYTFGSGTRLTVV.